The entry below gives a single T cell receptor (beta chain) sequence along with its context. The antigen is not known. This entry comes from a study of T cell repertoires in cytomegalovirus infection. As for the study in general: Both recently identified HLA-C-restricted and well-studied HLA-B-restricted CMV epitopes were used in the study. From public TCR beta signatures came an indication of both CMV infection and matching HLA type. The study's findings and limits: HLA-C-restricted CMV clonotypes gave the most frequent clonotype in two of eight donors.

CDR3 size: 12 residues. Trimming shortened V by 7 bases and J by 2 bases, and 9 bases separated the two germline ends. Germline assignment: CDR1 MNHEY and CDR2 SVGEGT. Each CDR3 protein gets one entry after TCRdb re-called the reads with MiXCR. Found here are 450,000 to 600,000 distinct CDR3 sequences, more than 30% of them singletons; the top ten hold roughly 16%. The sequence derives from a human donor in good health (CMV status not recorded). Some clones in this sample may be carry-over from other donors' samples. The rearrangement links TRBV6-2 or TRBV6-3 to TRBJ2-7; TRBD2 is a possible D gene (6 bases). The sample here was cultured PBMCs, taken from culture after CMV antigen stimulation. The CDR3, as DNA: TGTGCCAGCAAGGCGGGGACCTACGAGCAGTACGTC. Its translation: CASKAGTYEQYV.